These T cell receptor beta chains were read from a single sample in a study of blood T cell repertoires in COVID-19. TCRdb's table, derived via immunoSEQ multiplex PCR, lists solely in-frame clones and lacks some. The table shows about 73,000 clones, with 65% to 85% occurring only once. The sequenced material came from peripheral blood. The receptors were gathered from a human donor in a cohort sampled during active COVID-19. Each CDR3 is given with its conserved first and last residue. Each record gives: D gene, J gene, V gene, clone size, CDR3 DNA, CDR3 protein. D genes are given only for firm matches. Part of the rows lack a size; the others show once, few, many or a class for expanded clones.

- TRBJ1-2 TRBV4-2 - TGTGCCAGCAGCCCCGGTTTCTCCCCTAACTATGGCTACACCTTC CASSPGFSPNYGYTF
TRBD1 TRBJ1-2 TRBV14 - TGTGCCAGCAGCCTTCGGACAGGGGGCGGCTATGGCTACACCTTC CASSLRTGGGYGYTF
- TRBJ2-3 TRBV5-4 - TGTGCCAGCAGCTTGGCCAGGGTCACAGATACGCAGTATTTT CASSLARVTDTQYF
TRBD1 TRBJ1-3 TRBV7-9 - TGTGCCAGCAGCCCAATTCGGACAGGGGAGCGAAACACCATATATTTT CASSPIRTGERNTIYF
TRBD1 TRBJ1-1 TRBV11-2 - TGTGCCAGCAGCGTGGGACAGGGTGCTGAAGCTTTCTTT CASSVGQGAEAFF
TRBD1 TRBJ1-2 TRBV7-9 - TGTGCCAGCAGGGATGGACAGGGGATTCATGGCTACACCTTC CASRDGQGIHGYTF
- TRBJ2-7 TRBV5-8 - TGTGCCAGCAGCTTTTATTCATCGAACAGCTACGCGGGGGAGCAGTACTTC CASSFYSSNSYAGEQYF
- TRBJ1-1 TRBV4-2 - TGTGCCAGCAGCCACGATTCGACTGGGAACACTGAAGCTTTCTTT CASSHDSTGNTEAFF
- TRBJ1-2 TRBV10-2 - TGCGCCAGCAGTGAGGGGGGGAACTATGGCTACACCTTC CASSEGGNYGYTF
- TRBJ2-2 TRBV3-1/TRBV3-2 - TGTGCCAGCAGCCAAGATCCGAGGAACACCGGGGAGCTGTTTTTT CASSQDPRNTGELFF
- TRBJ2-7 TRBV12-3/TRBV12-4 - TGTGCCAGCAACAATCCAACCTACGAGCAGTACTTC CASNNPTYEQYF
- TRBJ1-1 TRBV19 few TGTGCCAGTAGTAGCTCACAGGGCAACACTGAAGCTTTCTTT CASSSSQGNTEAFF
- TRBJ2-7 TRBV6-5 - TGTGCCAGCACCCATGGGAGTATGTACGAGCAGTACTTC CASTHGSMYEQYF
TRBD1 TRBJ2-2 TRBV24-1 - TGTGCCACCAGTGATCCGGGACAGGGGAACACCGGGGAGCTGTTTTTT CATSDPGQGNTGELFF
- TRBJ2-1 TRBV29-1 - TGCAGCGTTGAAGATCTCAATGAGCAGTTCTTC CSVEDLNEQFF
TRBD2 TRBJ2-3 TRBV7-2 - TGTGCCAGCAGCGTAGCCGCTAGCGGGGCCACAGATACGCAGTATTTT CASSVAASGATDTQYF
- TRBJ2-1 TRBV4-1 - TGCGCCAGCAGCCAAGATTCGGCCTTAGCGGAAGAGCAGTTCTTC CASSQDSALAEEQFF
TRBD2 TRBJ2-7 TRBV6-5 - TGTGCCACCCTAGCGGGATTATCCTACGAGCAGTACTTC CATLAGLSYEQYF
TRBD1 TRBJ2-4 TRBV19 - TGTGCCAGTAGTTGGACACAGGGGACGTCGAACATTCAGTACTTC CASSWTQGTSNIQYF
- TRBJ1-1 TRBV2 - TGTGCCAGCAGGAGGGGGGGGAACACTGAAGCTTTCTTT CASRRGGNTEAFF
TRBD2 TRBJ2-3 TRBV6-4 - TGTGCCAGCAGTCACGACCGCGGGCTAGCGGAAGAGGATACGCAGTATTTT CASSHDRGLAEEDTQYF
TRBD1 TRBJ2-5 TRBV7-9 - TGTGCCAGCAGCTTAAGGGGGCGCCAACAAGAGACCCAGTACTTC CASSLRGRQQETQYF
TRBD1 TRBJ2-4 TRBV6-5 once TGTGCCAGCAGTAACAGGGGCTCCAAAAACATTCAGTACTTC CASSNRGSKNIQYF
- TRBJ2-6 TRBV5-1 - TGCGCCAGCAGCTTGGATCTCTCGAAAACGACAGGGGCCAACGTCCTGACTTTC CASSLDLSKTTGANVLTF
- TRBJ2-2 TRBV14 - TGTGCCACTGGCACGTCGACGAACACCGGGGAGCTGTTTTTT CATGTSTNTGELFF
TRBD2 TRBJ2-2 TRBV7-3 - TGTGCCAGCAGCTTTCAACTAGCGGGGGGCGGGGAGCTGTTTTTT CASSFQLAGGGELFF
- TRBJ2-6 TRBV7-9 many TGTGCCAGCACGGGGCAGGGGTTCTCTGGGGCCAACGTCCTGACTTTC CASTGQGFSGANVLTF
- TRBJ2-5 TRBV7-3 - TGTGCCAGCAGCTTAAATGGGGCTCAAGAGACCCAGTACTTC CASSLNGAQETQYF
TRBD2 TRBJ2-1 TRBV9 - TGTGCCAGCAGCGTAACCCTAGGGACTAGCGGACCACAGGAGCAGTTCTTC CASSVTLGTSGPQEQFF
TRBD2 TRBJ2-7 TRBV2 few TGTGCCAGCAGGGCCGGGCGTAGCGGGGCCTCCTACGAGCAGTACTTC CASRAGRSGASYEQYF
- TRBJ1-3 TRBV2 - TGTGCCAGCAGTGAAGATGGCAGAAAAGGAAACACCATATATTTT CASSEDGRKGNTIYF
TRBD1 TRBJ2-3 TRBV27 - TGTGCCAGCAGGGCAAGGACAGGGGGCGTAGATACGCAGTATTTT CASRARTGGVDTQYF